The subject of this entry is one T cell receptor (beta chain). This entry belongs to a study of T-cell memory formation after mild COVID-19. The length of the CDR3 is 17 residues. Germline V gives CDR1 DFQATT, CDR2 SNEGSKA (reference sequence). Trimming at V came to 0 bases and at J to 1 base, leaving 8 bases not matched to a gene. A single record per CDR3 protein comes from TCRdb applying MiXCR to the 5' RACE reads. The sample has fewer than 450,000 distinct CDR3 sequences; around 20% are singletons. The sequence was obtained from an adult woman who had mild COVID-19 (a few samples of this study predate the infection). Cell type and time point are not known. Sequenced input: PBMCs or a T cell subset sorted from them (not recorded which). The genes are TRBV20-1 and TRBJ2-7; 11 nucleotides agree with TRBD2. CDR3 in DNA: TGCAGTGCTAGAGACCGAGCCGGACTAGCGGGTTCCTACGAGCAGTACTTC. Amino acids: CSARDRAGLAGSYEQYF.